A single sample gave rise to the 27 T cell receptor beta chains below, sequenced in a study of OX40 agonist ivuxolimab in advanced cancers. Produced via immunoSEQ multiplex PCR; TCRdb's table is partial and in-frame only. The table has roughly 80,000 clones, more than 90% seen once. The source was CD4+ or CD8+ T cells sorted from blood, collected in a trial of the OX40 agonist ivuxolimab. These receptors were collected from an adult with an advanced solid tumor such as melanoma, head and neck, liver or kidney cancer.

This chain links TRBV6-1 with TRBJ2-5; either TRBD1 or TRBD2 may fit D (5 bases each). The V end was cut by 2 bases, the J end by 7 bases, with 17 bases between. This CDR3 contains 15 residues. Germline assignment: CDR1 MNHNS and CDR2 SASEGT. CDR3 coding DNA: TGTGCCAGCAGTGAATCGTCGGGGCCCGACGGGACCCAGTACTTC. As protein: CASSESSGPDGTQYF.

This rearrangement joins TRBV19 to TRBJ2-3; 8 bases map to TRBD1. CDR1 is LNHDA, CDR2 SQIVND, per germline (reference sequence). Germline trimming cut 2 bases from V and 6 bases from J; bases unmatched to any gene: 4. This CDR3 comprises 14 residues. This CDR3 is CASSIRAGGDTQYF. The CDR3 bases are TGTGCCAGTAGTATAAGGGCAGGGGGCGATACGCAGTATTTT.

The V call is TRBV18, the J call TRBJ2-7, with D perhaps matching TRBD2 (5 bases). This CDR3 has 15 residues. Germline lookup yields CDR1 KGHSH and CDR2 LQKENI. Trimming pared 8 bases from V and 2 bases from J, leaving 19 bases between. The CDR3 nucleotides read TGTGCCAGCACCCGACGGGGAACGGAAACCTACGAGCAGTACTTC. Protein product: CASTRRGTETYEQYF.

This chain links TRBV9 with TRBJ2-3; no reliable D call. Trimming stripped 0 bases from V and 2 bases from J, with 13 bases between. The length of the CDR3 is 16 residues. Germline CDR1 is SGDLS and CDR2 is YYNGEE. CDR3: CASSVGDSMSTDTQYF. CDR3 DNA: TGTGCCAGCAGCGTAGGGGATTCCATGTCCACAGATACGCAGTATTTT.

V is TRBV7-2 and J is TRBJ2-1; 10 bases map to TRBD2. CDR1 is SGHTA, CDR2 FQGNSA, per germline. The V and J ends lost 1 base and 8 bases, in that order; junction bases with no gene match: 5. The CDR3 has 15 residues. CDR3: CASSLGASGSYEQFF. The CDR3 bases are TGTGCCAGCAGCTTAGGGGCTAGCGGGAGTTATGAGCAGTTCTTC. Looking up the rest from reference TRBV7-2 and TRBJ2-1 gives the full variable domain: GAGVSQSPSNKVTEKGKDVELRCDPISGHTALYWYRQSLGQGLEFLIYFQGNSAPDKSGLPSDRFSAERTGGSVSTLTIQRTQQEDSAVYLCASSLGASGSYEQFFGPGTRLTVL.

This chain's CDR3 is CASSQVGAGQGTYEQYF. CDR3 nucleotide sequence: TGCGCCAGCAGCCAAGTGGGAGCGGGACAGGGTACCTACGAGCAGTACTTC. The gene calls are TRBV4-3 and TRBJ2-7; 9 bases are a match to TRBD1. The CDR3 spans 17 residues. Germline CDR1 reads LGHNA; CDR2 reads YSLEER. V was clipped by 1 base and J by 2 bases; unmatched bases: 9.

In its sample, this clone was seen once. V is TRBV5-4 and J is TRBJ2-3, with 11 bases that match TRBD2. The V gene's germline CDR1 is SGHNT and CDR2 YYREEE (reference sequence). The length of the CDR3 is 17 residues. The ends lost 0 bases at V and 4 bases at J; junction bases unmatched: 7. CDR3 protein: CASSLGSTSGNSDTQYF. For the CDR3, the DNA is TGTGCCAGCAGCTTGGGGTCGACTAGCGGGAACTCAGATACGCAGTATTTT.

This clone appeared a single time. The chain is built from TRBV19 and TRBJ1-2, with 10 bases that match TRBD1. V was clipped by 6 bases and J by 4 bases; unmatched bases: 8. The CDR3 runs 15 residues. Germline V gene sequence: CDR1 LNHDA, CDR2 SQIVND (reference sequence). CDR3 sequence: CASSETGGARYGYTF. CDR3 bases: TGTGCCAGTAGCGAGACAGGGGGCGCCCGCTATGGCTACACCTTC. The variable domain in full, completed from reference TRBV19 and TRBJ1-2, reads DGGITQSPKYLFRKEGQNVTLSCEQNLNHDAMYWYRQDPGQGLRLIYYSQIVNDFQKGDIAEGYSVSREKKESFPLTVTSAQKNPTAFYLCASSETGGARYGYTFGSGTRLTVV.

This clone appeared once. CDR3 sequence: CASSLSNGPTQEQFF. CDR3 coding DNA: TGTGCCAGCAGCTTATCGAACGGACCGACGCAAGAGCAGTTCTTC. The chain has TRBV7-9 and TRBJ2-1; D is ambiguous. This CDR3 contains 15 residues. The germline V gene has CDR1 SEHNR and CDR2 FQNEAQ (reference sequence). V was pared by 2 bases and J by 10 bases, with 18 bases between. Full variable domain (remainder filled in from reference TRBV7-9 and TRBJ2-1): DTGVSQNPRHKITKRGQNVTFRCDPISEHNRLYWYRQTLGQGPEFLTYFQNEAQLEKSRLLSDRFSAERPKGSFSTLEIQRTEQGDSAMYLCASSLSNGPTQEQFFGPGTRLTVL.

CDR3 region: CASTRTSGRATRDTQYF. CDR3 bases: TGTGCCAGCACAAGGACTAGCGGGAGGGCCACCAGAGATACGCAGTATTTT. The V gene is TRBV27, the J gene TRBJ2-3; TRBD2 matches at 15 bases. CDR3 size: 17 residues. In germline, CDR1 is MNHEY, CDR2 SMNVEV (reference sequence). Trimming took 7 bases from V and 5 from J; bases not matched to a gene: 10.

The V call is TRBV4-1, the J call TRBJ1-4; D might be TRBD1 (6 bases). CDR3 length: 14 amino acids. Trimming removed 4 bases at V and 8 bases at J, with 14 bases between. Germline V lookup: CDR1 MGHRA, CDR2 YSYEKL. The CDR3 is CASSPGGAVEKLFF. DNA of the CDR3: TGCGCCAGCAGCCCTGGGGGGGCGGTAGAAAAACTGTTTTTT.

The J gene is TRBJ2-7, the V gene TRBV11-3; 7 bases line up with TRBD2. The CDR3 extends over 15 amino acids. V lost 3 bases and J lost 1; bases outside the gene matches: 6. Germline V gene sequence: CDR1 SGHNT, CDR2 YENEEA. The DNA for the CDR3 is TGTGCCAGCAGCTTCGGAACGGGACTATCCTACGAGCAGTACTTC. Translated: CASSFGTGLSYEQYF.

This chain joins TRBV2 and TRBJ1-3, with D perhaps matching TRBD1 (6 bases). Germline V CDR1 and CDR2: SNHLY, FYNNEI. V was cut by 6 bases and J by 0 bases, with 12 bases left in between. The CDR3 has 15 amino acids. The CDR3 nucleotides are TGTGCCAGCAGAAAAACAGGGAGCTCTGGAAACACCATATATTTT. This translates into CASRKTGSSGNTIYF.

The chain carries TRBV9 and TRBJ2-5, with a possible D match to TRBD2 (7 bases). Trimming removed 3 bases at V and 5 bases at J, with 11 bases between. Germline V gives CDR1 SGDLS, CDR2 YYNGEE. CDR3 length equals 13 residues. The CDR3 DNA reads TGTGCCAGCAGCGCGGGGGGCGTGGAGACCCAGTACTTC. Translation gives CASSAGGVETQYF.

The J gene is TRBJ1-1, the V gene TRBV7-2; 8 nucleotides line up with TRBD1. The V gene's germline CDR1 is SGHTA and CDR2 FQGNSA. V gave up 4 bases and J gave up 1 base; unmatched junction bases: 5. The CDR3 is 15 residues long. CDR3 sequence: CASSSRTGWNTEAFF. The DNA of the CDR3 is TGTGCCAGCAGCTCCCGGACAGGGTGGAACACTGAAGCTTTCTTT.

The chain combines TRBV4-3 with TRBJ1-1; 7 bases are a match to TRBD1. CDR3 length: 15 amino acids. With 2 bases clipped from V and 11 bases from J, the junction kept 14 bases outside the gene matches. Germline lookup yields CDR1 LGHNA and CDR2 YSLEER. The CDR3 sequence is CASSQLVGGRDWAFF. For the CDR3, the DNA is TGCGCCAGCAGCCAACTTGTAGGGGGCCGGGATTGGGCTTTCTTT.

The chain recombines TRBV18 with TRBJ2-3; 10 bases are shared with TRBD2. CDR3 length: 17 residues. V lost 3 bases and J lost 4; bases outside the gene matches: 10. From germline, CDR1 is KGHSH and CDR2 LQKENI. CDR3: CASSPSLLAGLPDTQYF. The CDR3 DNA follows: TGTGCCAGCTCACCGTCCTTACTAGCGGGACTTCCAGATACGCAGTATTTT.

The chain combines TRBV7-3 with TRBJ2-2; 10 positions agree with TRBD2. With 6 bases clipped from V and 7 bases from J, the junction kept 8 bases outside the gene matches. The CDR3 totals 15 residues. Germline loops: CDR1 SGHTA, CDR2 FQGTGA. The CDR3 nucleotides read TGTGCCAGCAGACACCGTCTAGCGGGAGTCGGGGAGCTGTTTTTT. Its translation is CASRHRLAGVGELFF.

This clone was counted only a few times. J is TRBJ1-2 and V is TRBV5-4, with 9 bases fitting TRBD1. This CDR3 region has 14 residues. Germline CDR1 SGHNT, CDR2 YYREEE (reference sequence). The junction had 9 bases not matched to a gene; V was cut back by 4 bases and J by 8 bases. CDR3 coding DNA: TGTGCCAGCAGCCAAACAGGGGGCGCTGGGGGCTACACCTTC. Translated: CASSQTGGAGGYTF.

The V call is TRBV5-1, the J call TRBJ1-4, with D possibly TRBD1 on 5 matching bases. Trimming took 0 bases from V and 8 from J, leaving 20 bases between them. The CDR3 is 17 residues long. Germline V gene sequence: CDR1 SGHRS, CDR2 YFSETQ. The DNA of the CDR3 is TGCGCCAGCAGCTTGGTCCTAAATCCCGGGACTCCGGAAAAACTGTTTTTT. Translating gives CASSLVLNPGTPEKLFF.

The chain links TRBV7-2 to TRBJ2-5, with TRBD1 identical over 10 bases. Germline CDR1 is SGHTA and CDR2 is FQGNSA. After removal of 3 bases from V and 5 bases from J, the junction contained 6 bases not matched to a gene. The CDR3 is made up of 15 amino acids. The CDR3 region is CASSFQDRGGETQYF. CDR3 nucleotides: TGTGCCAGCAGCTTCCAGGACAGGGGGGGTGAGACCCAGTACTTC. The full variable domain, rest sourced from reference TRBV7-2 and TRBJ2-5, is GAGVSQSPSNKVTEKGKDVELRCDPISGHTALYWYRQSLGQGLEFLIYFQGNSAPDKSGLPSDRFSAERTGGSVSTLTIQRTQQEDSAVYLCASSFQDRGGETQYFGPGTRLLVL.

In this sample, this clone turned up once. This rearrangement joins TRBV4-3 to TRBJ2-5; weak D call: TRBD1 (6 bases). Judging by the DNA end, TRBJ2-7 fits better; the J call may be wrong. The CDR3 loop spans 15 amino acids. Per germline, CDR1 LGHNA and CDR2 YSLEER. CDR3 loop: CASSHPTGPLFEQYF. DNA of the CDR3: TGCGCCAGCAGCCATCCGACAGGACCTCTATTCGAGCAGTACTTC.

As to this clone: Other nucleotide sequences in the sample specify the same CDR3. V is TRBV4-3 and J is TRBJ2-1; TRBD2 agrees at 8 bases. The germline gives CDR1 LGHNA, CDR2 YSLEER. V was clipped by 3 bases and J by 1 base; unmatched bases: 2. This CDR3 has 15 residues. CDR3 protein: CASSHLAGSYNEQFF. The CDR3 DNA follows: TGCGCCAGCAGCCACCTAGCGGGTTCCTACAATGAGCAGTTCTTC.

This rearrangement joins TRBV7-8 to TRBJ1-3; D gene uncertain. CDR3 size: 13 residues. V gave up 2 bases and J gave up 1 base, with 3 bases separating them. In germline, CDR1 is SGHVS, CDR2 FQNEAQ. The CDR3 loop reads CASSLSSGNTIYF. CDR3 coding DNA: TGTGCCAGCAGCTTAAGTTCTGGAAACACCATATATTTT.

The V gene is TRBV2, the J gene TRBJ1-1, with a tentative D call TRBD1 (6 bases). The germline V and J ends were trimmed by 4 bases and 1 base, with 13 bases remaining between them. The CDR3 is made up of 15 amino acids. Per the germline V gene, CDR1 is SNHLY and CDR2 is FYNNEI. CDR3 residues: CASSAIGGGNTEAFF. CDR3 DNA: TGTGCCAGCAGTGCCATCGGAGGGGGGAACACTGAAGCTTTCTTT.

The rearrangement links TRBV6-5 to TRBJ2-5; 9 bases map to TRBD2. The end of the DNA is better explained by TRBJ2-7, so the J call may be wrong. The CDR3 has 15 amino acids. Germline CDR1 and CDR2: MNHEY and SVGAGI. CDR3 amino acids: CASSYSAGGTYEQYF. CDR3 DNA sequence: TGTGCCAGCAGTTACTCGGCGGGAGGGACATACGAGCAGTACTTC.

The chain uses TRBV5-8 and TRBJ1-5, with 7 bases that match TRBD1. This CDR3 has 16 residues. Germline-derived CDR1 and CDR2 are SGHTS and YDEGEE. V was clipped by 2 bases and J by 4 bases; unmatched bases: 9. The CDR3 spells CASSLTGELRNQPQHF. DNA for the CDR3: TGTGCCAGCAGCTTAACAGGGGAACTTCGGAATCAGCCCCAGCATTTT.